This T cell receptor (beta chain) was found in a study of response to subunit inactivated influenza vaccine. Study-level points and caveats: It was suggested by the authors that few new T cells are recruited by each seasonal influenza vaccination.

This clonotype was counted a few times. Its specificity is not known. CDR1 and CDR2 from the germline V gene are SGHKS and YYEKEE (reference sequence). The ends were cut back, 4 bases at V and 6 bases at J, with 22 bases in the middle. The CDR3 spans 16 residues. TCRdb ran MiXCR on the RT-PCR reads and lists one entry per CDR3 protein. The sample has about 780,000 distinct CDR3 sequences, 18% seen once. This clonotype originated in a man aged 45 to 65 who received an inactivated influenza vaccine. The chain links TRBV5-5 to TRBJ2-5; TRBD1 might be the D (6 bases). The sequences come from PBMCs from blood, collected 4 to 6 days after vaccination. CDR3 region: CASSATPLQGPKTQYF. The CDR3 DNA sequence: TGTGCCAGCAGCGCGACTCCCTTACAGGGTCCGAAGACCCAGTACTTC. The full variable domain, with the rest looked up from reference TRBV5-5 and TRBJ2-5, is DAGVTQSPTHLIKTRGQQVTLRCSPISGHKSVSWYQQVLGQGPQFIFQYYEKEERGRGNFPDRFSARQFPNYSSELNVNALLLGDSALYLCASSATPLQGPKTQYFGPGTRLLVL.